This T cell receptor (beta chain) was captured in a study of blood T cells in healthy people across ages. This CDR3 has 11 amino acids. The ends were cut back, 8 bases at V and 6 bases at J, with 11 bases in the middle. Germline assignment: CDR1 SNHLY and CDR2 FYNNEI. It was with a sample-barcoded 5' primer and a J-beta primer mix that a second PCR of roughly 7 to 12 cycles was run. There were at least 2.5 million CDR3-containing paired-end reads obtained from each sample. TCRdb itself ran the 5' RACE reads through MiXCR, one entry per CDR3 protein. The table shows 1.8 million or so distinct CDR3 sequences, with around 40% occurring only once. Study results and caveats: For the donors, CMV status was unknown and possibly confounded expanded clonotype changes. Investigators viewed diversity estimates from one million T cells as underestimates, the study reported. Versus aged donors, long-lived donors had higher diversity and more naive CD4+ cells.

As to this clonotype: Its matching antigen is unknown.

The receptor comes from a human donor in good health. The rearrangement joins TRBV2 to TRBJ2-7; D ambiguous. Sequencing was carried out using blood. The chain's CDR3 is CASAALGEQYF. The CDR3 coding sequence is TGTGCCAGCGCTGCGTTGGGCGAGCAGTACTTC.